This T cell receptor (beta chain) was recorded in a study of neurological immune-mediated disorders. Study-wide points: Levels of TCR clonal expansion peaked in HTLV-1-associated myelopathy and reached their lowest in multiple sclerosis, under those of healthy controls.

Regarding time point: longitudinal time-point 3. This clonotype occurred many times. Its antigen is undetermined. Germline V CDR1 and CDR2: DFQATT, SNEGSKA (reference sequence). The V and J ends lost 6 bases and 2 bases respectively, with 11 bases between them. The CDR3 is made up of 12 amino acids. A single record per CDR3 protein comes from TCRdb applying MiXCR to the 5' RACE reads. Among tens of thousands of distinct CDR3 sequences listed, 13% were seen once. The chain is built from TRBV20-1 and TRBJ2-7; D may be TRBD1 (6 bases). The sequence derives from a man aged 25-45 years in good health. The sequencing input was PBMCs. The CDR3 DNA follows: TGCAGTGCAGTAGGGACAACCTACGAGCAGTACTTC. Its protein product is CSAVGTTYEQYF.